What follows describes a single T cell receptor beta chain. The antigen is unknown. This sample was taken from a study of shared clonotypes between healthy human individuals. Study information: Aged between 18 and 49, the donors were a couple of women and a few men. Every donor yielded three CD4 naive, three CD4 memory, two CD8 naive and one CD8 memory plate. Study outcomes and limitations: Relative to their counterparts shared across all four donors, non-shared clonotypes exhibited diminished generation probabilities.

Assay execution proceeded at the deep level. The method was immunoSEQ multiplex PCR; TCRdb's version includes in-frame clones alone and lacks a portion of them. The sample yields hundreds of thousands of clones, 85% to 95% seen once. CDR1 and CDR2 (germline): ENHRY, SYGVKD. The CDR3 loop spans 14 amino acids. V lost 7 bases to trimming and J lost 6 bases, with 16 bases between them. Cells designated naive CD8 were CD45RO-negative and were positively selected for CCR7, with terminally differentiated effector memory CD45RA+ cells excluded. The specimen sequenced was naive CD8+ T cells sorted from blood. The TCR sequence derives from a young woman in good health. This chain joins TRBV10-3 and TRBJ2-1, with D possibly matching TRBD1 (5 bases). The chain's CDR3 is CAITPGQPVNEQFF. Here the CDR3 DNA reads TGTGCCATCACCCCAGGACAACCGGTCAATGAGCAGTTCTTC.